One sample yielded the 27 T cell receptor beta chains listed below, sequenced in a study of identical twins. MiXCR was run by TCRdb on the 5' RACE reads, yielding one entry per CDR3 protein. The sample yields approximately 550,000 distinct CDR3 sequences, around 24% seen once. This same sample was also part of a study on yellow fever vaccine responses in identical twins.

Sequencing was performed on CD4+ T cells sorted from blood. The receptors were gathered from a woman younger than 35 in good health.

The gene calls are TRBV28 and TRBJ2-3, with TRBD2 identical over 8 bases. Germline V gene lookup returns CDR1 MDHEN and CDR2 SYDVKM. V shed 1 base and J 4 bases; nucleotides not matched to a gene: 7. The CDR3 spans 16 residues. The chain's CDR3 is CASSLFSGVRADTQYF. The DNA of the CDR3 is TGTGCCAGCAGTTTATTTAGCGGGGTCCGGGCAGATACGCAGTATTTT.

The CDR3 spells CASSENMNTEAFF. The CDR3 region has the DNA TGTGCCAGCAGTGAGAACATGAACACTGAAGCTTTCTTT. The V gene is TRBV6-1, the J gene TRBJ1-1; D is unresolved. Germline-derived CDR1 and CDR2 are MNHNS and SASEGT. This CDR3 comprises 13 residues. V lost 3 bases and J lost 0, with 5 bases in between.

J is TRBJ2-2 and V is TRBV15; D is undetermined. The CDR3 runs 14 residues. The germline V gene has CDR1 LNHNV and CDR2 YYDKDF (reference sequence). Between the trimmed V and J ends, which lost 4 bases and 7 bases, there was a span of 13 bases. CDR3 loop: CATSTVGLFGELFF. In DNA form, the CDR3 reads TGTGCCACCAGCACGGTGGGATTGTTCGGGGAGCTGTTTTTT.

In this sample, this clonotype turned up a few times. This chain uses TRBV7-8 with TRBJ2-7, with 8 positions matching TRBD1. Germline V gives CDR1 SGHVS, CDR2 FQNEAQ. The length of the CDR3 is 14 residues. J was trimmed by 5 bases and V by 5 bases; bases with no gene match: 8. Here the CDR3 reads CASSVDRAGDEQYV. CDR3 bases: TGTGCCAGCAGCGTGGACAGGGCCGGGGACGAGCAGTACGTC.

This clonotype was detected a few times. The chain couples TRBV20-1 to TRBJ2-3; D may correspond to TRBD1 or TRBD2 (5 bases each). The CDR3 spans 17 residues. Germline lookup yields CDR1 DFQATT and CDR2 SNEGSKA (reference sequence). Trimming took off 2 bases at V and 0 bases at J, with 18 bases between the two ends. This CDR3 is CSARPPPGAPSTDTQYF. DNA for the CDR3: TGCAGTGCTAGACCTCCCCCCGGGGCTCCTAGCACAGATACGCAGTATTTT.

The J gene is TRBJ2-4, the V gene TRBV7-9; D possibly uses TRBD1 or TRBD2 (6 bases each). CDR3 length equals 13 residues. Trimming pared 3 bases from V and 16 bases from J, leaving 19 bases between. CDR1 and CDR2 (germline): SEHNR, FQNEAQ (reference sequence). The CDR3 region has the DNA TGTGCCAGCAGCTTCTCACGGGGGCCCTACGCCTACTTC. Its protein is CASSFSRGPYAYF.

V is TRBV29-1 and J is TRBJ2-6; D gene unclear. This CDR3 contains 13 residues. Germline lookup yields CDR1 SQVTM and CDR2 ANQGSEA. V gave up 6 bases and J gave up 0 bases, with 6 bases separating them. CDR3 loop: CSVHVSGANVLTF. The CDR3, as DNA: TGCAGCGTCCATGTCTCTGGGGCCAACGTCCTGACTTTC.

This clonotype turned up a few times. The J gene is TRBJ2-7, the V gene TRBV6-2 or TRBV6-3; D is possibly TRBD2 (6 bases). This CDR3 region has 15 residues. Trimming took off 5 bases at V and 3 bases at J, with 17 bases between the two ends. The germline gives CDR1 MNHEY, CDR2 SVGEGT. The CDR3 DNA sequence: TGTGCCAGCAGTCCCTACCGGCTAGCGAGCTACGAGCAGTACTTC. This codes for CASSPYRLASYEQYF.

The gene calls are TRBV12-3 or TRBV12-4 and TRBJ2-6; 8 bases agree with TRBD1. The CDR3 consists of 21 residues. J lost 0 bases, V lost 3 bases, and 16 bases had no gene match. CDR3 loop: CASSFRVPGQGLSSGANVLTF. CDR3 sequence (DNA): TGTGCCAGCAGTTTCAGGGTTCCCGGACAGGGCCTAAGCTCTGGGGCCAACGTCCTGACTTTC.

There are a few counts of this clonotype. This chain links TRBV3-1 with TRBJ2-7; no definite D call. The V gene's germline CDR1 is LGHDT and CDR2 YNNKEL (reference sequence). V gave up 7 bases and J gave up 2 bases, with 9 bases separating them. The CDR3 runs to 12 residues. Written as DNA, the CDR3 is TGTGCCAGCACCGGTCGCCCCTACGAGCAGTACTTC. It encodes CASTGRPYEQYF.

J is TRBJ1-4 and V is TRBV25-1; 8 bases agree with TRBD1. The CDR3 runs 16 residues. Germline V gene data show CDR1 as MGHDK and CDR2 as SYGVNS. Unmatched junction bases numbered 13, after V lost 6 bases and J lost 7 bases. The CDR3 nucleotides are TGTGCCAGCAGCCCCTTGGGCGGACAGGGCGGTGAAAAACTGTTTTTT. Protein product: CASSPLGGQGGEKLFF.

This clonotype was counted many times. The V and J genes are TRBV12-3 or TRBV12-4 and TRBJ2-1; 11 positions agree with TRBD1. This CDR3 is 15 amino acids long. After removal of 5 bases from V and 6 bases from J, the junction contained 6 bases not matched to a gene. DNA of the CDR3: TGTGCCAGCAGTCCAGGACAGGGGGCGGTCAATGAGCAGTTCTTC. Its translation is CASSPGQGAVNEQFF.

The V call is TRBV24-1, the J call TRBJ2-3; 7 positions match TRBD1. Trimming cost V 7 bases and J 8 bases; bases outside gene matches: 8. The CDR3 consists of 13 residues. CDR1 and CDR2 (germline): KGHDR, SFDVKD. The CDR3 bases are TGTGCCACCAGGGACAGGAGCAACGGTACGCAGTATTTT. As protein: CATRDRSNGTQYF.

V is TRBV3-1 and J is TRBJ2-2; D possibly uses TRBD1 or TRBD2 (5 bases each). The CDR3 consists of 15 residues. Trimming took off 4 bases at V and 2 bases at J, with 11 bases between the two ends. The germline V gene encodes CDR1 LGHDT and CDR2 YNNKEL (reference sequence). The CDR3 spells CASSPTRDNTGELFF. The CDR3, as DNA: TGTGCCAGCAGCCCAACCCGGGACAACACCGGGGAGCTGTTTTTT.

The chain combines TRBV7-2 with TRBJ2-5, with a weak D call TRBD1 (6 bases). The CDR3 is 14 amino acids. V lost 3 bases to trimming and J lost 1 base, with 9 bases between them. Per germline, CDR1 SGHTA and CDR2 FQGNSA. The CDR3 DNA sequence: TGTGCCAGCAGCTTCAAGACAGGCCAAGAGACCCAGTACTTC. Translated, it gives CASSFKTGQETQYF.

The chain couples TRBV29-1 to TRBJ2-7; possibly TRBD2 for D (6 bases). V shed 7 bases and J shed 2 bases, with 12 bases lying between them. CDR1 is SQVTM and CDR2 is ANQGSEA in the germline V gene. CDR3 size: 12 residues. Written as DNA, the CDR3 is TGCAGCGCAAGGGAGGACCCCTACGAGCAGTACTTC. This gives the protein CSAREDPYEQYF.

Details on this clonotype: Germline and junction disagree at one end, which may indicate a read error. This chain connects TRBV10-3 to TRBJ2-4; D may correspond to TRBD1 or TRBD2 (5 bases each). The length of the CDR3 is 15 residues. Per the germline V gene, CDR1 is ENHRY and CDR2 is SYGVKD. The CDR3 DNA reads TGTGCCATCAGTGAGTCGAAGGGGACCAAAACCATTCAGTACTTC. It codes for CAISESKGTKTIQYF.

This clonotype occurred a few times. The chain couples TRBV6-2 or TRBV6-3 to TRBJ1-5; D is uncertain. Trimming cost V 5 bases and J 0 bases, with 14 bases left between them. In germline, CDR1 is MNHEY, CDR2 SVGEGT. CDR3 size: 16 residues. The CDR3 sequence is CASSATLGGSNQPQHF. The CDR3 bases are TGTGCCAGCAGTGCTACCCTGGGCGGTAGCAATCAGCCCCAGCATTTT.

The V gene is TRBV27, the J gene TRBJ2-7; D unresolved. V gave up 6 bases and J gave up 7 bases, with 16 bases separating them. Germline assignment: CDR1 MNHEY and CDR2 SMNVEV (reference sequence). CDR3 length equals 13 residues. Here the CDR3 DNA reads TGTGCCAGCAGCCGAAGAGAGGCGCGGGAGCAGTACTTC. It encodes CASSRREAREQYF.

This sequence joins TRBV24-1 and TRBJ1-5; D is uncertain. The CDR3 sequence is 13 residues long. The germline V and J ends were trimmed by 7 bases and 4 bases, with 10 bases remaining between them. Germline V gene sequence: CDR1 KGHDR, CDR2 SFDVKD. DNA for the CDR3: TGTGCCACCAGGGAGAGTGGGAATCAGCCCCAGCATTTT. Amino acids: CATRESGNQPQHF.

CDR3 DNA: TGTGCCAGCAGTTTATTCCCCACAGTTGAGCAGTTCTTC. This sequence encodes CASSLFPTVEQFF. This rearrangement joins TRBV28 to TRBJ2-1; D uncertain. V gave up 1 base and J gave up 9 bases, with 10 bases separating them. The germline V gene has CDR1 MDHEN and CDR2 SYDVKM. The CDR3 covers 13 residues.

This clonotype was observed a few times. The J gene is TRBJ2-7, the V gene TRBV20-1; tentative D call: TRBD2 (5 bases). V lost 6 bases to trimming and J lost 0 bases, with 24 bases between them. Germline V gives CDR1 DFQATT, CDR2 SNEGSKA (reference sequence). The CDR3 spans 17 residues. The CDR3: CSAEGRGSPRTSYEQYF. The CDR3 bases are TGCAGTGCAGAGGGTCGGGGTAGCCCACGGACCTCCTACGAGCAGTACTTC.

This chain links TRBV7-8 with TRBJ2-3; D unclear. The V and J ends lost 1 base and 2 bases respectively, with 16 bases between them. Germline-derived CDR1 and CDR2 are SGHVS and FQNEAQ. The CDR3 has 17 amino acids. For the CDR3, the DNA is TGTGCCAGCAGCTTAGTGCCGGCAGCTTTTAACACAGATACGCAGTATTTT. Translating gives CASSLVPAAFNTDTQYF.

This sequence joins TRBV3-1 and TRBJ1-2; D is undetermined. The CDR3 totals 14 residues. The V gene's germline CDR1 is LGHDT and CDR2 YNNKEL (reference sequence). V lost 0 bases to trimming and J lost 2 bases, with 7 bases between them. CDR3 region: CASSQDTRNYGYTF. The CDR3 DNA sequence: TGTGCCAGCAGCCAAGACACAAGGAACTATGGCTACACCTTC.

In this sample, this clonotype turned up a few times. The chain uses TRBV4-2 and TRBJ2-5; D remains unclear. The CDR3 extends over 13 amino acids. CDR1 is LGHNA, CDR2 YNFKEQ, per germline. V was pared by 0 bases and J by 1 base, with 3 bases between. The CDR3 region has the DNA TGTGCCAGCAGCCAAGAGCTCCAAGAGACCCAGTACTTC. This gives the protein CASSQELQETQYF.

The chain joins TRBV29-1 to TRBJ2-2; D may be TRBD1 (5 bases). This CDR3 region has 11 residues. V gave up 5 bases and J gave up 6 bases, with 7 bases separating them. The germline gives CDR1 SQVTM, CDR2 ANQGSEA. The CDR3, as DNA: TGCAGCGTTAGGACATCCGGGGAGCTGTTTTTT. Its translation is CSVRTSGELFF.

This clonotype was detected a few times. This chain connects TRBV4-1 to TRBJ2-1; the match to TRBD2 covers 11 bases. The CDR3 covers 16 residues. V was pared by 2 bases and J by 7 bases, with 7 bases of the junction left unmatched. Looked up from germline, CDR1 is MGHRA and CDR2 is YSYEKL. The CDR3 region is CASSQFLAGGGNEQFF. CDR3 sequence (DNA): TGCGCCAGCAGCCAATTCCTAGCGGGAGGCGGAAATGAGCAGTTCTTC.